This T cell receptor (beta chain) came from a study of a mutant IDH1 vaccine in newly diagnosed glioma. About the study: Mean patient age was around 40 years; approximately 62% were male and around 38% female.

As regards this clone: Its cognate antigen is unknown.

CDR1 is SGHDT and CDR2 is YYEEEE in the germline V gene. CDR3 length equals 16 residues. V was trimmed by 4 bases and J by 8 bases, leaving 21 bases between them. Sequencing was performed with immunoSEQ multiplex PCR; in TCRdb, only in-frame clones are kept and a portion is missing. The sample holds around 50,000 clones; about 88% are singletons and the top ten take around 4.5%. Time point meaning: week 47, end of study. In every dose of vaccine, 300 ug of mutant IDH1 20-mer peptide was given alongside topical imiquimod. Sample: PBMCs, taken from a glioma patient whose treatment included an IDH1 peptide vaccine. The TCR was taken from a young woman with glioma. Some clones in this sample may be carry-over from other donors' samples. The chain has TRBV5-6 and TRBJ1-4, with D tentatively TRBD1 (6 bases). CDR3 loop: CASSDTGLREGEKLFF. The DNA for the CDR3 is TGTGCCAGCAGCGATACAGGGTTGAGGGAAGGAGAAAAACTGTTTTTT.